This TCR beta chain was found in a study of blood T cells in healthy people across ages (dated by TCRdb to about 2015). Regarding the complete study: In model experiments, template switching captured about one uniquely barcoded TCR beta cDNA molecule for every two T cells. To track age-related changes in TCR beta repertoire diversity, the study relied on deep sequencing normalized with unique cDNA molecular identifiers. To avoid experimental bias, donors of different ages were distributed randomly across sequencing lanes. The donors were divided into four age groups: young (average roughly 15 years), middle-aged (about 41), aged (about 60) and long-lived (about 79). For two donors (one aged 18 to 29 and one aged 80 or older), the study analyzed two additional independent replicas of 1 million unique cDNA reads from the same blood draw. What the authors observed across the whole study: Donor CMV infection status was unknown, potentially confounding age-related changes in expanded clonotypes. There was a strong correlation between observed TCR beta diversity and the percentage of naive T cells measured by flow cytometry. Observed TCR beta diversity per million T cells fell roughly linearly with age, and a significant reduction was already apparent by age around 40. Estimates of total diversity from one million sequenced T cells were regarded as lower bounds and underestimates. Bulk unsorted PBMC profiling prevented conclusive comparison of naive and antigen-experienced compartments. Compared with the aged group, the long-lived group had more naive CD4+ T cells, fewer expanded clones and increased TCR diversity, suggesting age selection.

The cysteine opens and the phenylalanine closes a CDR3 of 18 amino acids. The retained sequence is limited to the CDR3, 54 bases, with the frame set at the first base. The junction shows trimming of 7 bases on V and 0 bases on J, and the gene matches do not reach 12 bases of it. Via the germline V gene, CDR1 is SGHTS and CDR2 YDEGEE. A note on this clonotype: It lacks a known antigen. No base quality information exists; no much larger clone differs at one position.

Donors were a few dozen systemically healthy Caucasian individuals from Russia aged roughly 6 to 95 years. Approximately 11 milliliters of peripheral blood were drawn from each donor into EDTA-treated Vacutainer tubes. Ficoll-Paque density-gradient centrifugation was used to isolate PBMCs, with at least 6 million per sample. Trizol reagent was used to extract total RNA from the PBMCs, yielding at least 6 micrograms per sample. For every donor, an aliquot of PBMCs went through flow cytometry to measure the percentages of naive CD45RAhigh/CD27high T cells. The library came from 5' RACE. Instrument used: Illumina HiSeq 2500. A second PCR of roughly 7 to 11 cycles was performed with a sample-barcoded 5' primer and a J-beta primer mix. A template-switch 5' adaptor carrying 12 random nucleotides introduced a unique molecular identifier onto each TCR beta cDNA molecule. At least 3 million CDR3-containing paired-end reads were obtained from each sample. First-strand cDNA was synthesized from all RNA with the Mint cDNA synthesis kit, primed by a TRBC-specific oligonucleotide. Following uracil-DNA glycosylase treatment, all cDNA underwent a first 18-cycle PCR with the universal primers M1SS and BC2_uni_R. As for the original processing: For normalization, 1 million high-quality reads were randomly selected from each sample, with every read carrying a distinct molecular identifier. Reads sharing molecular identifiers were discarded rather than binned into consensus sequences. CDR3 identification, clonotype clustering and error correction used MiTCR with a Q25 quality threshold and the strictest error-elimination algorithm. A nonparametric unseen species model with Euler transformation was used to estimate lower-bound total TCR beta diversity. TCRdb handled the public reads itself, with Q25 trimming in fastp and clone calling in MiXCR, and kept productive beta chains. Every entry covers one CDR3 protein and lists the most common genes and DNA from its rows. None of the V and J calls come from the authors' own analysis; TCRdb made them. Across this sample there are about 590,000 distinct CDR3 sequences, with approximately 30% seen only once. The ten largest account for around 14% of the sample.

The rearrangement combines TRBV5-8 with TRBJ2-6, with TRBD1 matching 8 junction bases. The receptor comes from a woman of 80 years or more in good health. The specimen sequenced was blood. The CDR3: CASDLQDRAFSGANVLTF. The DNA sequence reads TGTGCCAGCGATTTGCAGGACAGGGCCTTCTCTGGGGCCAACGTCCTGACTTTC.